The 17 T cell receptor beta chains in this list originate from one sample, sequenced in a study of cytomegalovirus exposure and HLA in healthy donors. It was with 60 Vbeta and 13 Jbeta primers that the PCR ran. The table came from immunoSEQ multiplex PCR; TCRdb's copy has only in-frame clones and leaves some out. The sample yields more than 150,000 clones, about four fifths seen once. Sequencing was done on a sample of PBMCs. The receptors come from a woman aged 25 to 45 in good health and CMV-seropositive.

This chain connects TRBV6-5 to TRBJ1-1; a weak D match, TRBD1 (6 bases). Germline CDR1 reads MNHEY; CDR2 reads SVGAGI. The CDR3 loop spans 14 amino acids. V lost 5 bases to trimming and J lost 11 bases, with 21 bases between them. The CDR3: CASSTLLWGLVAFF. The CDR3 DNA is TGTGCCAGCAGTACCCTTTTGTGGGGGCTGGTCGCTTTCTTT.

The genes are TRBV9 and TRBJ2-1, with 7 bases aligning to TRBD1. The V segment lost 4 bases and the J segment 5 bases; nucleotides outside the gene matches: 12. Germline-derived CDR1 and CDR2 are SGDLS and YYNGEE. CDR3 length: 16 amino acids. The CDR3 loop is CASSLGPGQINNEQFF. The CDR3, as DNA: TGTGCCAGCAGCCTGGGTCCGGGACAGATAAACAATGAGCAGTTCTTC.

V usage is TRBV10-3 and J usage is TRBJ2-3; 8 nucleotides align to TRBD1. Germline loops: CDR1 ENHRY, CDR2 SYGVKD. This CDR3 spans 13 amino acids. V dropped 11 bases and J dropped 8; count of bases not matched to a gene: 12. The CDR3 DNA follows: TGTGCCGCGGATTCAGGGGGCGCGGGTACGCAGTATTTT. It codes for CAADSGGAGTQYF.

The CDR3 DNA sequence: TGCGCCAGCAGCTTGGCCGGAGCGGGGGCGGTAGATACGCAGTATTTT. This codes for CASSLAGAGAVDTQYF. The chain combines TRBV5-1 with TRBJ2-3, with 8 positions matching TRBD2. The CDR3 is 16 residues long. V trimming: 0 bases; J trimming: 5 bases; junction bases outside the gene matches: 8. Germline lookup yields CDR1 SGHRS and CDR2 YFSETQ.

Ten or more counts support this clone. This chain uses TRBV5-6 with TRBJ1-2; D is possibly TRBD1 (5 bases). The V gene's germline CDR1 is SGHDT and CDR2 YYEEEE. The V and J ends lost 2 bases and 5 bases respectively, with 13 bases between them. The CDR3 spans 14 residues. CDR3 sequence: CASSLGVTPYGYTF. The CDR3 DNA reads TGTGCCAGCAGCTTAGGGGTTACACCGTATGGCTACACCTTC.

The chain combines TRBV7-2 with TRBJ1-1; D not certain. Germline V gene data show CDR1 as SGHTA and CDR2 as FQGNSA. The CDR3 totals 15 residues. V lost 1 base and J 1 base, leaving 10 bases between the germline ends. The CDR3 region has the DNA TGTGCCAGCAGCTTAGTCTTACGGGGGAACACTGAAGCTTTCTTT. It is translated as CASSLVLRGNTEAFF.

The gene calls are TRBV9 and TRBJ2-3, with D possibly being TRBD2 (5 bases). V lost 0 bases, J lost 3 bases, and 8 bases lay in between. The germline V gene encodes CDR1 SGDLS and CDR2 YYNGEE. This CDR3 has 14 amino acids. CDR3 bases: TGTGCCAGCAGCGTAGGCCAGCGGACAGATACGCAGTATTTT. As protein: CASSVGQRTDTQYF.

The genes are TRBV10-3 and TRBJ2-1; 10 bases are shared with TRBD2. Unmatched junction bases numbered 10, after V lost 6 bases and J lost 5 bases. The CDR3 covers 16 residues. In germline, CDR1 is ENHRY, CDR2 SYGVKD. The CDR3 region is CAIRERAGGNNNEQFF. In nucleotides, the CDR3 is TGTGCCATCAGGGAAAGAGCGGGAGGGAATAACAATGAGCAGTTCTTC.

This clone occurred a few times. This rearrangement joins TRBV9 to TRBJ2-7, with 9 nucleotides matching TRBD2. The germline gives CDR1 SGDLS, CDR2 YYNGEE. The CDR3 covers 14 residues. J lost 6 bases, V lost 2 bases, and 6 bases had no gene match. CDR3 nucleotides: TGTGCCAGCAGCGTTAGCGGGAGCCGTATCGAGCAGTACTTC. Its protein is CASSVSGSRIEQYF.

This chain uses TRBV5-1 with TRBJ2-1; 10 bases are shared with TRBD2. J was trimmed by 4 bases and V by 4 bases; bases with no gene match: 11. The CDR3 has 17 residues. The germline V gene encodes CDR1 SGHRS and CDR2 YFSETQ. The CDR3 protein is CASSPEAGGPLYNEQFF. CDR3 coding DNA: TGCGCCAGCAGCCCCGAAGCGGGAGGGCCCTTGTACAATGAGCAGTTCTTC.

This clone has just a few counts. This chain joins TRBV5-6 and TRBJ1-3; D is unclear. Germline V lookup: CDR1 SGHDT, CDR2 YYEEEE. The CDR3 extends over 15 amino acids. V dropped 2 bases and J dropped 0 bases, with 9 bases sitting between them. The CDR3 nucleotides are TGTGCCAGCAGCTTTAAAGCGCTCTCTGGAAACACCATATATTTT. Amino acid sequence: CASSFKALSGNTIYF.

The V and J genes are TRBV7-8 and TRBJ1-2, with D tentatively TRBD1 (5 bases). Deletions cut 1 base from V and 4 bases from J, with 13 bases between. The CDR3 is 15 residues long. CDR1 is SGHVS and CDR2 is FQNEAQ in the germline V gene. CDR3 residues: CASSLGRVVGYGYTF. As DNA, the CDR3 is TGTGCCAGCAGCTTAGGCAGGGTAGTAGGCTATGGCTACACCTTC.

The chain employs TRBV29-1 and TRBJ2-1, with 12 bases aligning to TRBD2. This CDR3 is built from 19 residues. Germline lookup yields CDR1 SQVTM and CDR2 ANQGSEA. The J segment lost 5 bases and the V segment lost 6 bases, leaving 20 bases of the junction unmatched. The DNA for the CDR3 is TGCAGCGTGAAAGGGGGGCTAGCGGGGGGGCAATTTGCCGACAATGAGCAGTTCTTC. Its protein product is CSVKGGLAGGQFADNEQFF.

The chain links TRBV11-2 to TRBJ1-5, with no clear D. This CDR3 region has 13 residues. With 3 bases removed from V and 6 bases from J, the gap between germline ends came to 9 bases. Germline values: CDR1 SGHAT, CDR2 FQNNGV. The CDR3 reads CASSLSGSQPQHF. The DNA for the CDR3 is TGTGCCAGCAGCTTGTCGGGATCTCAGCCCCAGCATTTT. Complete variable domain (other parts from reference TRBV11-2 and TRBJ1-5): EAGVAQSPRYKIIEKRQSVAFWCNPISGHATLYWYQQILGQGPKLLIQFQNNGVVDDSQLPKDRFSAERLKGVDSTLKIQPAKLEDSAVYLCASSLSGSQPQHFGDGTRLSIL.

The V call is TRBV6-5, the J call TRBJ2-7; 7 bases are shared with TRBD1. Germline V gene lookup returns CDR1 MNHEY and CDR2 SVGAGI. This CDR3 is 15 amino acids long. V gave up 1 base and J gave up 0 bases; unmatched junction bases: 3. The CDR3 here is CASSYFSGGSYEQYF. DNA of the CDR3: TGTGCCAGCAGTTACTTTTCAGGGGGCTCCTACGAGCAGTACTTC.

J is TRBJ2-7 and V is TRBV7-2; D not resolved. Germline V CDR1 and CDR2: SGHTA, FQGNSA. The CDR3 loop spans 14 amino acids. The V end was cut by 5 bases, the J end by 1 base, with 12 bases between. CDR3 DNA sequence: TGTGCCAGCAGCCCGTCCGCGTTGTCCTACGAGCAGTACTTC. Amino acid sequence: CASSPSALSYEQYF.

The chain has TRBV4-2 and TRBJ2-5; D possibly corresponds to TRBD2 (7 bases). This CDR3 has 15 residues. Trimming stripped 4 bases from V and 7 bases from J, with 19 bases between. Germline V gene data show CDR1 as LGHNA and CDR2 as YNFKEQ. CDR3 in amino acids: CASSPGGGRGGTQYF. CDR3 nucleotides: TGTGCCAGCAGCCCCGGGGGCGGGAGAGGGGGGACCCAGTACTTC.